Sequencing of this TCR beta chain was carried out in a study of metastatic and nonmetastatic thyroid tumors. In the study overall: The comparison covered peripheral blood and tumor or nodule tissue in malignant and benign thyroid patients.

Findings of the study overall: Patients with malignant thyroid tumors reportedly had significantly higher TCR beta diversity than those with benign nodules, in blood and tumor.

Germline assignment: CDR1 SNHLY and CDR2 FYNNEI. The CDR3 runs to 14 residues. The V and J ends lost 4 bases and 2 bases respectively, with 9 bases between them. Under the authors' procedure: Clinicopathological groups supplied CDR3 differences that were used to build a distant-metastasis classifier for papillary thyroid cancer. TCRdb used MiXCR to call clones anew from the PCR reads. TCRdb, not the original authors, processed these V and J calls. The sample lists about 85,000 clones, around 9.2% seen once, with 8.8% in the top ten. At least ten counts were recorded for this clone. Its antigen remains unknown. No patient had received any treatment before thyroid surgery.

V gene TRBV2 combines with J gene TRBJ1-5; the D gene is possibly TRBD1 (5 bases). Sequencing was done on a sample of blood. The clonotype was recovered from a female donor with papillary thyroid cancer or a benign thyroid nodule (not recorded which). Some clones in this sample may be carry-over from other donors' samples. The CDR3 loop is CASSVGEGNQPQHF. CDR3 sequence (DNA): TGTGCCAGCAGTGTGGGGGAGGGCAATCAGCCCCAGCATTTT.